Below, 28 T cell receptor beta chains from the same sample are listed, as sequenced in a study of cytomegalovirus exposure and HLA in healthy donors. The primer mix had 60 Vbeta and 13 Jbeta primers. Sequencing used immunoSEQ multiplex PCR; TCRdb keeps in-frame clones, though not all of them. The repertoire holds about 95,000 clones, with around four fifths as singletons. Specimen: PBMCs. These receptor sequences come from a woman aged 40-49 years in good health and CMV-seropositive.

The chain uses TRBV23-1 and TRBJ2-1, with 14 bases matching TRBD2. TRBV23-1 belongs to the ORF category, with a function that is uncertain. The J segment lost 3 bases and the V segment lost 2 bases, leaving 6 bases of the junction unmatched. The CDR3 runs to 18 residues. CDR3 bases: TGCGCCAGCAGTCAAGCGTCCGGGACTAGCGGGGGCTACAATGAGCAGTTCTTC. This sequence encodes CASSQASGTSGGYNEQFF.

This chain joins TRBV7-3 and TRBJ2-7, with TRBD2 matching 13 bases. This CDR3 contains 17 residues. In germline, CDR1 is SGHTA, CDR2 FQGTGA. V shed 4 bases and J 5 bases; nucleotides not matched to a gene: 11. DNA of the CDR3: TGTGCCAGCAGCTGGGCGACTAGCGGGAGGTTCCCCCACGAGCAGTACTTC. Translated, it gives CASSWATSGRFPHEQYF.

CDR3 DNA: TGCAGCGCAGGGGTGCCGACCTATGGCTACACCTTC. Amino acid sequence: CSAGVPTYGYTF. This chain connects TRBV29-1 to TRBJ1-2; possible D gene TRBD1, 6 bases. V lost 7 bases and J 4 bases, leaving 13 bases between the germline ends. Germline CDR1 is SQVTM and CDR2 is ANQGSEA. CDR3 length equals 12 residues.

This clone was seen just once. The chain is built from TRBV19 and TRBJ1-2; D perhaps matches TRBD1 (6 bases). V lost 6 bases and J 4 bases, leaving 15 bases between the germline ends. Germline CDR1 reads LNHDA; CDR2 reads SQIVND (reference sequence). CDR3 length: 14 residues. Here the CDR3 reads CASSQRTEIYGYTF. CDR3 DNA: TGTGCCAGTAGCCAAAGGACAGAAATCTATGGCTACACCTTC.

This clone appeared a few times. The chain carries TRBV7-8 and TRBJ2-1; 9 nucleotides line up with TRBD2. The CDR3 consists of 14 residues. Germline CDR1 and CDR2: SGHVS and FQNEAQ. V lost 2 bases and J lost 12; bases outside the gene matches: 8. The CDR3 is CASSLSTSGDLQFF. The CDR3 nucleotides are TGTGCCAGCAGCTTATCGACTAGCGGCGACCTGCAGTTCTTC. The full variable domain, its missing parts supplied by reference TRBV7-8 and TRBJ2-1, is GAGVSQSPRYKVAKRGQDVALRCDPISGHVSLFWYQQALGQGPEFLTYFQNEAQLDKSGLPSDRFFAERPEGSVSTLKIQRTQQEDSAVYLCASSLSTSGDLQFFGPGTRLTVL.

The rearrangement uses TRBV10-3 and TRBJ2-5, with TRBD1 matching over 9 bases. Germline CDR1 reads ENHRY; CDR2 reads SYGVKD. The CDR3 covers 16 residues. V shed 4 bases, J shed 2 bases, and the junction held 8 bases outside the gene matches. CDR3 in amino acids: CAISGDRVKPQETQYF. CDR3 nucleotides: TGTGCCATCAGTGGGGACAGGGTGAAGCCACAAGAGACCCAGTACTTC.

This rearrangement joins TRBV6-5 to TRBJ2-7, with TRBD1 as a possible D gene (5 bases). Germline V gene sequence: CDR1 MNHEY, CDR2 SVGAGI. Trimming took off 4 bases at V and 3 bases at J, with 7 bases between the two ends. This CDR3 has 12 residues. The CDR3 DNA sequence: TGTGCCAGCAGTTTAAGGGGCTACGAGCAGTACTTC. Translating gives CASSLRGYEQYF.

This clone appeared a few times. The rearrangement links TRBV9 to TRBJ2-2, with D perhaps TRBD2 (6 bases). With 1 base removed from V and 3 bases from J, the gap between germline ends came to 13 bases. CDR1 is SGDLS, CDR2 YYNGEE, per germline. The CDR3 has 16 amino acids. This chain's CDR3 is CASSVNRERDTGELFF. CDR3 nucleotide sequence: TGTGCCAGCAGCGTAAACCGGGAGAGGGACACCGGGGAGCTGTTTTTT.

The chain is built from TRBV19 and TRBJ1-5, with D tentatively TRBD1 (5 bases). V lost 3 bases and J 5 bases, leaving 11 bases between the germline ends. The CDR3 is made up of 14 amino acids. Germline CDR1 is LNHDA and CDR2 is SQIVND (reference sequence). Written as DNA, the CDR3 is TGTGCCAGTAGTATCCCCAGGGATTATCAGCCCCAGCATTTT. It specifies CASSIPRDYQPQHF.

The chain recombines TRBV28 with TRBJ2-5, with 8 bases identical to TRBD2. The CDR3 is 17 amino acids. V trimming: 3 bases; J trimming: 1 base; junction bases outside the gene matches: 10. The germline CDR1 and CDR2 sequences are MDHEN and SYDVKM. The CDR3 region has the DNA TGTGCCAGCAGTTTCCTAGCGGGTATAAAAACCCAAGAGACCCAGTACTTC. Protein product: CASSFLAGIKTQETQYF.

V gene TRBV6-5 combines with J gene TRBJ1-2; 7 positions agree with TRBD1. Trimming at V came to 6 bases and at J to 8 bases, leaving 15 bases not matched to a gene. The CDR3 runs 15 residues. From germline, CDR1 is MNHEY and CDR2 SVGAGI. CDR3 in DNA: TGTGCCAGCAGACGTCCCGGGACAGTGCTCGGGGGCTACACCTTC. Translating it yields CASRRPGTVLGGYTF.

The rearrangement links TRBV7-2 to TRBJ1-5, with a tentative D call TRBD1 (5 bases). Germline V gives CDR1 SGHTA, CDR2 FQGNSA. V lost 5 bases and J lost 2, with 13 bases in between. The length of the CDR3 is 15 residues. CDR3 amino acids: CASSLMGQGNQPQHF. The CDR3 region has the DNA TGTGCCAGCAGCCTGATGGGGCAGGGCAATCAGCCCCAGCATTTT.

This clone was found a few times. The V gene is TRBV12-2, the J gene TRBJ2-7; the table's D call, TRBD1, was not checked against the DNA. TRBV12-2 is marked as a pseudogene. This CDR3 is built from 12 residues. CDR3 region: CASRLVHYEQYF. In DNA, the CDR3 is TGTGCAAGTCGCTTAGTCCACTACGAGCAGTACTTC.

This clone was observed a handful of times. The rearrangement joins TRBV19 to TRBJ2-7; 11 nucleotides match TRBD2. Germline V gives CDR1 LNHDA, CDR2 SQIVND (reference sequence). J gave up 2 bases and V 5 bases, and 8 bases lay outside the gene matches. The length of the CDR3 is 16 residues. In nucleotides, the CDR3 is TGTGCCAGTAGTTTCTCCGGGACTAGCGGAGCCTACGAGCAGTACTTC. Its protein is CASSFSGTSGAYEQYF.

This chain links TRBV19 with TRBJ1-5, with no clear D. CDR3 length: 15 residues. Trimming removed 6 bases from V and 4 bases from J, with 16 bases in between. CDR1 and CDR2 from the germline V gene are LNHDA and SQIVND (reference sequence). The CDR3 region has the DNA TGTGCCAGTAGGACACTCCCACTTATAAATCAGCCCCAGCATTTT. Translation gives CASRTLPLINQPQHF.

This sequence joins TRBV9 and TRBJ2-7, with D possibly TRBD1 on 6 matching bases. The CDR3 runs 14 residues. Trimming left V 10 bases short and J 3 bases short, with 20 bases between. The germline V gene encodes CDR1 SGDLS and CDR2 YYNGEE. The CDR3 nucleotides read TGTGCCCCAGGTAGGGGGAGTCCTATCTACGAGCAGTACTTC. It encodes CAPGRGSPIYEQYF.

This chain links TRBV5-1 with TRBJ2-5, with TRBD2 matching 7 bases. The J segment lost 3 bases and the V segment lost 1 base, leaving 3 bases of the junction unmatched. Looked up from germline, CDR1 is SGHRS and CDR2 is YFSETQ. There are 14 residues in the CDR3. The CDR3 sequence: CASSLWAGEETQYF. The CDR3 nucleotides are TGCGCCAGCAGCTTGTGGGCGGGAGAAGAGACCCAGTACTTC.

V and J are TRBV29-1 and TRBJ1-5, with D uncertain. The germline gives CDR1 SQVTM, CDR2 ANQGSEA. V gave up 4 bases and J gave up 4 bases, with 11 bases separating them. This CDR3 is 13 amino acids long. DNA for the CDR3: TGCAGCGTTGCACCCGGGAGGAATCAGCCCCAGCATTTT. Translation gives CSVAPGRNQPQHF.

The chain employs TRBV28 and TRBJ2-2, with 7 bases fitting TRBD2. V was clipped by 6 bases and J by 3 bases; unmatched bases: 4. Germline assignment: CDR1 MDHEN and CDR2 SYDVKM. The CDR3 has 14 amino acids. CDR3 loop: CASRMGGDTGELFF. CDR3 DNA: TGTGCCAGCAGAATGGGAGGGGACACCGGGGAGCTGTTTTTT.

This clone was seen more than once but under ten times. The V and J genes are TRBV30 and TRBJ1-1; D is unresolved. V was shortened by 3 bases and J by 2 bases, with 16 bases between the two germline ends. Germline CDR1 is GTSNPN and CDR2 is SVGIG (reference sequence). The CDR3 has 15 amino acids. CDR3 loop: CAWRTSEGLNTEAFF. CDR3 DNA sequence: TGTGCCTGGAGAACTAGTGAGGGCTTAAACACTGAAGCTTTCTTT.

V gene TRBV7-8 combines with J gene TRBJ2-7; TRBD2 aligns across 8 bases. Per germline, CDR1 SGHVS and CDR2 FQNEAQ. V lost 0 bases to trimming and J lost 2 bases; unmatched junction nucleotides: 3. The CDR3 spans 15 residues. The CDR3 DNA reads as TGTGCCAGCAGCTTAGCGGCGGGAGGAACCTACGAGCAGTACTTC. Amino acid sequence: CASSLAAGGTYEQYF.

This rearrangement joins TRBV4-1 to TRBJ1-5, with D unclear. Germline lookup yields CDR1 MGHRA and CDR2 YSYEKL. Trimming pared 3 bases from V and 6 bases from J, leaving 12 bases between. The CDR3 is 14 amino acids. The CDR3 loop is CASSQVGWAQPQHF. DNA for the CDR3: TGCGCCAGCAGCCAGGTAGGTTGGGCTCAGCCCCAGCATTTT.

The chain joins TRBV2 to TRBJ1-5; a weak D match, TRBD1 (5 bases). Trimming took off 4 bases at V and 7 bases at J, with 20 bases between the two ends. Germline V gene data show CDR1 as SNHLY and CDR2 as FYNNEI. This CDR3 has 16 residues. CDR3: CASSAALRGGGQPQHF. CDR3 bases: TGTGCCAGCAGTGCGGCTCTCCGGGGGGGAGGGCAGCCCCAGCATTTT.

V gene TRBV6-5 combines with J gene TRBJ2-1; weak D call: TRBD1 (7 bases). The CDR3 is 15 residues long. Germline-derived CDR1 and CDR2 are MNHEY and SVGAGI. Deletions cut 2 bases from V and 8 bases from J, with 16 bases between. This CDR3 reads CASSYGRGTVDEQFF. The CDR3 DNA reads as TGTGCCAGCAGTTACGGTCGGGGGACAGTAGATGAGCAGTTCTTC.

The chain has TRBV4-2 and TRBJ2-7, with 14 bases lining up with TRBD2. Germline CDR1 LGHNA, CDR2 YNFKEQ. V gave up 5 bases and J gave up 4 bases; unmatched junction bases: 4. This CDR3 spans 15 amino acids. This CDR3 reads CASSVGLAGEYEQYF. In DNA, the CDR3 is TGTGCCAGCAGCGTGGGACTAGCGGGAGAGTACGAGCAGTACTTC.

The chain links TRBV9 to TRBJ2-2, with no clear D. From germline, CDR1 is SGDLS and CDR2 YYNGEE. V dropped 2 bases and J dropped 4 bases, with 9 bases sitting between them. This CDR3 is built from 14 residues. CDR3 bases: TGTGCCAGCAGCGTCGCCGGAGCCACCGGGGAGCTGTTTTTT. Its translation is CASSVAGATGELFF.

The CDR3, as DNA: TGTGCCAGCAGGGGTGAGGGCAATCAGCCCCAGCATTTT. Protein sequence: CASRGEGNQPQHF. J is TRBJ1-5 and V is TRBV27; D unresolved. Trimming took 6 bases from V and 2 from J, leaving 8 bases between them. Per the germline V gene, CDR1 is MNHEY and CDR2 is SMNVEV (reference sequence). CDR3 size: 13 residues.

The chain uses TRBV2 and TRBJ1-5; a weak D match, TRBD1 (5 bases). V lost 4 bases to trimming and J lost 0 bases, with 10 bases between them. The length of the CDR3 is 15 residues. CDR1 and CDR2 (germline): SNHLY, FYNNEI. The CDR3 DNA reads TGTGCCAGCAGTGCCGACAGCCTTAGCAATCAGCCCCAGCATTTT. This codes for CASSADSLSNQPQHF. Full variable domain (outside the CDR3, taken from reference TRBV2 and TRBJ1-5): EPEVTQTPSHQVTQMGQEVILRCVPISNHLYFYWYRQILGQKVEFLVSFYNNEISEKSEIFDDQFSVERPDGSNFTLKIRSTKLEDSAMYFCASSADSLSNQPQHFGDGTRLSIL.